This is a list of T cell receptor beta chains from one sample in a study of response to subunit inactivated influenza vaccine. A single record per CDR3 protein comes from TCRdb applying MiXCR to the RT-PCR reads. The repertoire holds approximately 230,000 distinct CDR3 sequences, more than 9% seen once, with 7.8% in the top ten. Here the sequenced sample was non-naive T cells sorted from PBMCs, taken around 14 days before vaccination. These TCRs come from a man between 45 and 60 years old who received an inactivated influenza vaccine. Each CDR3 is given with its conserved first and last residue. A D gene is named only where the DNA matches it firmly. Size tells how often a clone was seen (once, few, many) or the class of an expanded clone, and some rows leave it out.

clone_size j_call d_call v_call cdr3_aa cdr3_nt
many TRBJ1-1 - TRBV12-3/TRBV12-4 CASSLAGLPNTEAFF TGTGCCAGCAGTTTAGCGGGACTGCCGAACACTGAAGCTTTCTTT
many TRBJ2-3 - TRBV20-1 CSATRDGSDTQYF TGCAGTGCGACCCGGGACGGCTCAGATACGCAGTATTTT
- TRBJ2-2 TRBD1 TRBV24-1 CATSEPTGTGTTGELFF TGTGCCACCAGTGAACCTACCGGGACAGGGACCACCGGGGAGCTGTTTTTT
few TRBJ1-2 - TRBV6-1 CASRGASNYGYTF TGTGCCAGCAGGGGGGCTTCTAACTATGGCTACACCTTC
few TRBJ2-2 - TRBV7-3 CASSLMSGMNTGELFF TGTGCCAGCAGCTTAATGAGTGGGATGAACACCGGGGAGCTGTTTTTT
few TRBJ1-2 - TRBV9 CASSARGSANYGYTF TGTGCCAGCAGCGCCCGCGGGTCAGCTAACTATGGCTACACCTTC
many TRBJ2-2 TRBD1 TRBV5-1 CASRNPGQGWSGELFF TGCGCCAGCCGAAATCCGGGACAGGGTTGGTCCGGGGAGCTGTTTTTT
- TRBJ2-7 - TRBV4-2 CASSQGRGLDEQYF TGTGCCAGCAGCCAAGGGAGGGGTCTCGACGAGCAGTACTTC
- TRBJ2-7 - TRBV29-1 CSVGYGGMTEQYF TGCAGCGTTGGGTATGGGGGGATGACCGAGCAGTACTTC
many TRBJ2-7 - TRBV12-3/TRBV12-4 CASSRPGRATYEQYF TGTGCCAGCAGCCGGCCGGGACGGGCAACCTACGAGCAGTACTTC
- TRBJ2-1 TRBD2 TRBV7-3 CASSSRAGTSGILSYNEQFF TGTGCCAGCAGCTCCAGAGCTGGGACTAGCGGGATACTCTCCTACAATGAGCAGTTCTTC
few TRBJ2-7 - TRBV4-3 CASSQDLGGVYEQYF TGCGCCAGCAGCCAAGATTTGGGGGGAGTCTACGAGCAGTACTTC
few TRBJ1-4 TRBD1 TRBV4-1 CASSHLTGRRANEKLFF TGCGCCAGCAGCCACCTGACAGGGAGGAGGGCTAATGAAAAACTGTTTTTT
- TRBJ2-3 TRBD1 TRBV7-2 CASSRGGTGVVLNTQYF TGTGCCAGCAGCCGCGGCGGGACAGGGGTCGTGTTGAATACGCAGTATTTT
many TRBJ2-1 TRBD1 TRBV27 CASHTGTGVYNEQFF TGTGCCAGCCATACCGGGACAGGGGTATACAATGAGCAGTTCTTC
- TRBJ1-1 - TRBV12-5 CASGPDGAPEAFF TGTGCTAGTGGTCCCGACGGCGCCCCTGAAGCTTTCTTT
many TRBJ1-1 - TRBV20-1 CSARTTRVNTEAFF TGCAGTGCTAGAACGACCCGGGTGAACACTGAAGCTTTCTTT
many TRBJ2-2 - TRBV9 CASSVSPGATGELFF TGTGCCAGCAGCGTTTCCCCGGGGGCGACCGGGGAGCTGTTTTTT
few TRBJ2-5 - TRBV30 CAWSDRGLRETQYF TGTGCCTGGAGTGACCGGGGCCTGCGAGAGACCCAGTACTTC
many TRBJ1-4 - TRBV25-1 CASSDPGQRQKLFF TGTGCCAGCAGTGATCCCGGACAGCGCCAAAAACTGTTTTTT
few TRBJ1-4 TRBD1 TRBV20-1 CSARPGGNEKLFF TGCAGTGCTAGGCCAGGGGGAAATGAAAAACTGTTTTTT
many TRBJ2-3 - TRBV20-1 CSASGGHSTDTQYF TGCAGTGCTAGTGGCGGGCACAGCACAGATACGCAGTATTTT
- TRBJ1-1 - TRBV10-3 CAISEGRANTEAFF TGTGCCATCAGCGAGGGACGCGCGAACACTGAAGCTTTCTTT
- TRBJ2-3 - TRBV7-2 CASSRRSSTDTQYF TGTGCCAGCAGTCGGCGGAGCTCGACAGATACGCAGTATTTT
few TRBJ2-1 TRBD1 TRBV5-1 CASARRDRENNEQFF TGCGCCAGCGCCCGGCGGGACAGGGAGAACAATGAGCAGTTCTTC
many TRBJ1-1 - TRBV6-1 CASSTGSRGTEAFF TGTGCCAGCAGCACCGGGTCCCGGGGCACTGAAGCTTTCTTT
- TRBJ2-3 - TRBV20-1 CSATSPGHLAAQYF TGCAGTGCGACCTCTCCGGGACACCTTGCTGCGCAGTATTTT
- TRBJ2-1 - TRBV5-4 CASSPGTYSYNEQFF TGTGCCAGCAGCCCCGGGACTTACTCCTACAATGAGCAGTTCTTC
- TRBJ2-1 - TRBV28 CASSWLSGEQFF TGTGCCAGCAGCTGGTTGTCGGGGGAGCAGTTCTTC
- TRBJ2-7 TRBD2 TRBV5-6 CASSFGVGGRGDEQYF TGTGCCAGCAGCTTTGGGGTCGGCGGGAGGGGGGACGAGCAGTACTTC
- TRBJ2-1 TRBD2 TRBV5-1 CASSLELTGGLISHEQFF TGCGCCAGCAGCTTGGAATTGACGGGGGGGCTGATTTCCCATGAGCAGTTCTTC
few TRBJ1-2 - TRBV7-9 CASSLESTGYGYTF TGTGCCAGCAGCTTAGAGTCGACAGGCTATGGCTACACCTTC
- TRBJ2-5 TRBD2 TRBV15 CATSRTLAGGPKETQYF TGTGCCACCAGCAGGACCCTAGCGGGAGGGCCGAAGGAGACCCAGTACTTC
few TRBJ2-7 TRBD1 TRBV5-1 CASSLADRVHEQYF TGCGCCAGCAGCTTGGCCGACAGGGTCCACGAGCAGTACTTC
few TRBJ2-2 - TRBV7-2 CASSSQSGFTGELFF TGTGCCAGCAGCTCTCAGTCGGGATTTACCGGGGAGCTGTTTTTT
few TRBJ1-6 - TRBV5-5 CASSWDYNSPLHF TGTGCCAGCAGCTGGGACTATAATTCACCCCTCCACTTT
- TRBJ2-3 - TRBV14 CASSRQADTDTQYF TGTGCCAGCAGCCGCCAGGCAGACACAGATACGCAGTATTTT
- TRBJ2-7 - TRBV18 CASSPKGVFFYEQYF TGTGCCAGCTCACCGAAGGGGGTTTTCTTCTACGAGCAGTACTTC
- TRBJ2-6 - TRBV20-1 CSATKGRDTGANVLTF TGCAGTGCTACAAAGGGCAGGGATACCGGGGCCAACGTCCTGACTTTC
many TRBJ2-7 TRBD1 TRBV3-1 CASSQIWTGDHEQYF TGTGCCAGCAGCCAAATCTGGACAGGGGACCACGAGCAGTACTTC
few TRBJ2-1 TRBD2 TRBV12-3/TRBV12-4 CASSLAPGASGRQFF TGTGCCAGCAGTTTAGCTCCTGGGGCTAGCGGGCGGCAGTTCTTC
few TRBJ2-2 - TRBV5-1 CASSLARQTPYTGELFF TGCGCCAGCAGCTTGGCCCGACAGACCCCTTACACCGGGGAGCTGTTTTTT
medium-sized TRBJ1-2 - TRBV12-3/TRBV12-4 CASSPGTGYTF TGTGCCAGCAGTCCAGGGACTGGCTACACCTTC
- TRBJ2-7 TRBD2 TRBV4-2 CASSQFSGGANEQYF TGTGCCAGCAGCCAATTTAGCGGGGGGGCCAACGAGCAGTACTTC
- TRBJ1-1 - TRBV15 CATSRERGGVNTEAFF TGTGCCACCAGCAGGGAGAGGGGGGGAGTGAACACTGAAGCTTTCTTT
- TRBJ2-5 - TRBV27 CASSPRGVSETQYF TGTGCCAGCAGTCCCCGTGGCGTCTCGGAGACCCAGTACTTC
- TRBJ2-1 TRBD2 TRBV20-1 CSARPLRLAGAYNEQFF TGCAGTGCTAGACCACTTAGACTAGCGGGGGCTTACAATGAGCAGTTCTTC
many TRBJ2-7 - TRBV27 CASSLSELAYEQYF TGTGCCAGCAGTTTATCCGAATTAGCCTACGAGCAGTACTTC
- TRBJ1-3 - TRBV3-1 CASSQWASQGSGNTIYF TGTGCCAGCAGCCAGTGGGCATCACAGGGATCTGGAAACACCATATATTTT
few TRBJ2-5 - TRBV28 CASSSASVRTQYF TGTGCCAGCAGTTCTGCTAGCGTCCGGACCCAGTACTTC
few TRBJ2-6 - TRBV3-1 CASSQGGSGANVLTF TGTGCCAGCAGCCAAGGGGGCTCTGGGGCCAACGTCCTGACTTTC
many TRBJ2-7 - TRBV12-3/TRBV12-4 CASSQQDWLYEQYF TGTGCCAGCAGTCAACAGGATTGGCTCTACGAGCAGTACTTC
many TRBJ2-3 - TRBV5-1 CASSLDKKGGDTQYF TGCGCCAGCAGCTTGGACAAAAAAGGCGGGGATACGCAGTATTTT
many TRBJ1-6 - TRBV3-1 CASSQGPANSPLHF TGTGCCAGCAGCCAGGGCCCAGCGAATTCACCCCTCCACTTT
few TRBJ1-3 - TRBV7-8 CASSLLGIRTGNTIYF TGTGCCAGCAGCTTACTAGGGATTCGTACTGGAAACACCATATATTTT
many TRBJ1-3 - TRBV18 CASSTQTVNSGNTIYF TGTGCCAGCTCAACCCAGACAGTTAACTCTGGAAACACCATATATTTT
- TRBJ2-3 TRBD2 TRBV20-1 CSAVTSGRGHGTDTQYF TGCAGTGCCGTGACTAGCGGGAGGGGGCATGGCACAGATACGCAGTATTTT
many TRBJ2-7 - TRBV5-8 CASSLAGGQYF TGTGCCAGCAGCTTGGCGGGTGGGCAGTACTTC
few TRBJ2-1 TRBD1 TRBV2 CASRRQGSYNEQF TGTGCCAGCAGACGACAGGGCTCCTACAATGAGCAGTTC
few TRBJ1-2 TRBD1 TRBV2 CASRPGTGGNLYGYTF TGTGCCAGCAGGCCCGGGACAGGGGGCAACCTCTATGGCTACACCTTC